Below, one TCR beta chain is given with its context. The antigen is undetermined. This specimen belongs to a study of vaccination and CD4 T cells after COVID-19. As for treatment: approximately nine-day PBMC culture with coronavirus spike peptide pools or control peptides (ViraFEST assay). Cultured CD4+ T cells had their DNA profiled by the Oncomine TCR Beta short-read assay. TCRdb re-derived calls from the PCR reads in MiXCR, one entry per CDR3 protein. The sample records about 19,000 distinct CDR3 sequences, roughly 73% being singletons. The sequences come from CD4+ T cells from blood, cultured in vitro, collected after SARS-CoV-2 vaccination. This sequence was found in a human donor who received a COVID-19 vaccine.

CDR3 DNA: TGTGCCAGCAGCAGCGGGACTAGCCTCTCCCAAGAGACCCAGTACTTC. It translates to CASSSGTSLSQETQYF. The V call is TRBV6-1, the J call TRBJ2-5; TRBD2 matches at 9 bases. The CDR3 has 16 amino acids. Germline V gives CDR1 MNHNS, CDR2 SASEGT. The J segment lost 1 base and the V segment lost 6 bases, leaving 9 bases of the junction unmatched.